This T cell receptor (beta chain) is from a study of T cell repertoires in cytomegalovirus infection. Study context: In the study, CMV epitopes included recently identified HLA-C-restricted and well-studied HLA-B-restricted ones. Indicated by public TCR beta signatures were CMV infection and matching HLA type. General study points: Cumulative public TCR beta family frequency identified CMV carriers with the relevant HLA. CMV-specific HLA-C-restricted TCR beta clonotypes dominated the ex vivo response.

Each CDR3 protein gets one entry after TCRdb re-called the reads with MiXCR. The sample comprises some 920,000 distinct CDR3 sequences, around 31% of which are singletons, and more than 13% rests with the top ten. This clonotype was seen a few times. The antigen is unknown. The source material was cultured CD8+ T cells from PBMCs, sampled from culture after CMV antigen stimulation. This TCR came from a human donor in good health (CMV status not recorded). Some clones in this sample may be carry-over from other donors' samples.

CDR3 sequence (DNA): TGTGCCAGCAGTTACCCGGAGGTTGAAGCTTTCTTT. Its protein is CASSYPEVEAFF. J is TRBJ1-1 and V is TRBV6-2 or TRBV6-3; D unresolved. The CDR3 length is 12 residues. CDR1 is MNHEY and CDR2 is SVGEGT in the germline V gene. The ends were cut back, 2 bases at V and 7 bases at J, with 8 bases in the middle.